This T cell receptor beta chain was documented in a study of cytotoxic CD8 clonotypes in ibrutinib-treated CLL. Sequencing used immunoSEQ multiplex PCR; TCRdb keeps in-frame clones, though not all of them. The table has some 29,000 clones, roughly 76% seen once; the top ten hold roughly 48%. The CDR3 consists of 16 residues. V gave up 5 bases and J gave up 4 bases; unmatched junction bases: 9. Germline V gene data show CDR1 as SEHNR and CDR2 as FQNEAQ (reference sequence). The sequenced sample was PBMCs, obtained after 36 months of ibrutinib treatment. This chain uses TRBV7-9 with TRBJ1-4, with TRBD1 matching 8 bases. This TCR came from a human donor with chronic lymphocytic leukemia. The CDR3 nucleotides read TGTGCCAGCAGCAGACGCACAGGGGGAGATAATGAAAAACTGTTTTTT. Amino acids: CASSRRTGGDNEKLFF. Using reference TRBV7-9 and TRBJ1-4 for the parts outside the CDR3, the full variable domain is DTGVSQNPRHKITKRGQNVTFRCDPISEHNRLYWYRQTLGQGPEFLTYFQNEAQLEKSRLLSDRFSAERPKGSFSTLEIQRTEQGDSAMYLCASSRRTGGDNEKLFFGSGTQLSVL.